Only one count was recorded for the clone carrying this T cell receptor beta chain. The antigen remains unidentified. This specimen comes from a study of blood T cells in healthy people across ages. The amount of total RNA extracted per sample was at least 5.5 micrograms. Study results and limitations: The study regarded diversity estimates from one million T cells as underestimates.

With a J-beta primer mix and a sample-barcoded 5' primer, a second PCR ran about 7 to 12 cycles. TCRdb re-called the 5' RACE reads with MiXCR, one entry per CDR3 protein. The profile shows hundreds of thousands of distinct CDR3 sequences, around 45% of them singletons. The CDR3 is made up of 14 amino acids. After removal of 7 bases from V and 4 bases from J, the junction contained 7 bases not matched to a gene. The germline CDR1 and CDR2 sequences are MNHEY and SMNVEV (reference sequence). The clonotype was recovered from a woman aged 60-75 years in good health. The sequenced material came from blood. This rearrangement joins TRBV27 to TRBJ2-3; TRBD2 matches 8 bases. CDR3 bases: TGTGCCAGCAATACGGCGGGAGGCTCAGATACGCAGTATTTT. It translates to CASNTAGGSDTQYF.